These T cell receptor beta chains were read from a single sample in a study of molecular identifiers for immune sequencing clone quantification. TCRdb itself ran the PCR reads through MiXCR, one entry per CDR3 protein. The sample has about 70,000 distinct CDR3 sequences, about a fifth seen once; the top ten hold 1.5% to 1.9%. The sequencing input was naive CD8+ T cells from blood, with Jurkat cell RNA spiked in. The receptor source for this set is a human donor in good health. Some libraries in this study had Jurkat cell RNA spiked in. Each CDR3 is given with its conserved first and last residue. The order of the fields is J gene, V gene, D gene, clone size, CDR3 DNA, CDR3 protein. The D gene is left open where the match is weak. Some rows mark clone size as missing; the rest say once, few, many or name a class of expanded clone.

J: TRBJ1-1
V: TRBV11-3
D: .
size: many
DNA: TGTGCCAGCAGCTTAGGTTCGGGGGTTGCCCTGAACACTGAAGCTTTCTTT
CDR3: CASSLGSGVALNTEAFF

J: TRBJ2-7
V: TRBV12-3/TRBV12-4
D: .
size: .
DNA: TGTGCCAGCAGGGCGGATGGTTGGGACGAGCAGTACTTC
CDR3: CASRADGWDEQYF

J: TRBJ2-2
V: TRBV27
D: .
size: many
DNA: TGTGCCAGCAGGGACTGGCAGGGGCCCACCGGGGAGCTGTTTTTT
CDR3: CASRDWQGPTGELFF

J: TRBJ2-7
V: TRBV27
D: .
size: many
DNA: TGTGCCAGCAGTCCCCGAATTACGGTCAGCCACGAGCAGTACTTC
CDR3: CASSPRITVSHEQYF

J: TRBJ1-1
V: TRBV27
D: .
size: .
DNA: TGTGCCAGCAGTTTATTAGGGCCAACGAACACTGAAGCTTTCTTT
CDR3: CASSLLGPTNTEAFF

J: TRBJ2-5
V: TRBV5-1
D: TRBD2
size: many
DNA: TGCGCCAGCAGCCCGGGACTAGCGGGCTATTTGGAGACCCAGTACTTC
CDR3: CASSPGLAGYLETQYF

J: TRBJ2-7
V: TRBV20-1
D: TRBD2
size: many
DNA: TGCAGTGCTAATAGAGGACTAGCGGGGGCCGGCTACGAGCAGTACTTC
CDR3: CSANRGLAGAGYEQYF

J: TRBJ1-1
V: TRBV7-9
D: TRBD1
size: many
DNA: TGTGCCAGCAGCCCATCGGGACAGGGATCTCATACTGAAGCTTTCTTT
CDR3: CASSPSGQGSHTEAFF

J: TRBJ1-5
V: TRBV6-5
D: .
size: few
DNA: TGTGCCAGCAGCCCGGTGGGGGAGGGTGCTAACAATCAGCCCCAGCATTTT
CDR3: CASSPVGEGANNQPQHF

J: TRBJ2-7
V: TRBV20-1
D: TRBD2
size: many
DNA: TGCAGTGCTTTGAGCGGGACCGGCTACGAGCAGTACTTC
CDR3: CSALSGTGYEQYF

J: TRBJ2-7
V: TRBV9
D: .
size: .
DNA: TGTGCCAGCAGCGTAGGCATGGGCTCCTACGAGCAGTACTTC
CDR3: CASSVGMGSYEQYF

J: TRBJ2-1
V: TRBV7-2
D: .
size: many
DNA: TGTGCCAGCAGCTGGGCTCAATACAATGAGCAGTTCTTC
CDR3: CASSWAQYNEQFF

J: TRBJ2-3
V: TRBV2
D: .
size: many
DNA: TGTGCCAGCAGTGAAGCGCTCATTACAGGGTCTAGCACAGATACGCAGTATTTT
CDR3: CASSEALITGSSTDTQYF

J: TRBJ2-7
V: TRBV4-1
D: .
size: .
DNA: TGCGCCAGCAGCCAAGTTCCGCCAGCGGTCTCCTACGAGCAGTACTTC
CDR3: CASSQVPPAVSYEQYF

J: TRBJ1-2
V: TRBV28
D: TRBD1
size: many
DNA: TGTGCCAGCAGTTCCCCAACGACAGGGGGCGTCAATAGTGACTATGGCTACACCTTC
CDR3: CASSSPTTGGVNSDYGYTF

J: TRBJ1-1
V: TRBV11-2
D: TRBD1
size: few
DNA: TGTGCCAGCAGCTGGGGGACAGGGGGCGCCTCGGACACTGAAGCTTTCTTT
CDR3: CASSWGTGGASDTEAFF

J: TRBJ1-5
V: TRBV6-5
D: .
size: many
DNA: TGTGCCAGCAGTTACTCGATGGGAGACAATCAGCCCCAGCATTTT
CDR3: CASSYSMGDNQPQHF

J: TRBJ2-1
V: TRBV29-1
D: TRBD1
size: many
DNA: TGCAGCGTTGAAGATGGGATCGGACAGGGAAATGAGCAGTTCTTC
CDR3: CSVEDGIGQGNEQFF